Listed below are T cell receptor beta chains from one sample, sequenced in a study of response to subunit inactivated influenza vaccine. TCRdb reprocessed the RT-PCR reads with MiXCR, giving one entry per CDR3 protein. The sample carries approximately 170,000 distinct CDR3 sequences, about an eighth recorded once. The same sample was also studied in work on T cells expressing NK-cell markers.

Sequencing used CD8+ T cells sorted from PBMCs, obtained 11 to 12 days after vaccination. The receptors come from a man between 45 and 60 years old who received an inactivated influenza vaccine. Each CDR3 is given with its conserved first and last residue. Each record gives: CDR3 length, V gene, D gene, clone size, J gene, CDR3 protein, CDR3 DNA. The D gene is left open where the match is weak. Clone sizes are given selectively: once, few, many, or a class where the clone is expanded.

13,TRBV14,NA,many,TRBJ2-3,CASSQDSSVTQYF,TGTGCCAGCAGCCAAGACAGCTCGGTTACGCAGTATTTT
18,TRBV9,TRBD2,NA,TRBJ2-5,CASSVGLAGPVTVETQYF,TGTGCCAGCAGCGTAGGACTAGCGGGGCCCGTAACCGTGGAGACCCAGTACTTC
17,TRBV6-5,NA,NA,TRBJ2-1,CASSYSRTLSSYNEQFF,TGTGCCAGCAGTTACTCACGCACACTGAGCTCCTACAATGAGCAGTTCTTC
13,TRBV19,NA,NA,TRBJ2-7,CASSPRVTYEQYF,TGTGCCAGTAGTCCACGGGTTACCTACGAGCAGTACTTC
13,TRBV19,NA,NA,TRBJ2-1,CASSVGERNEQFF,TGTGCCAGTAGTGTCGGAGAGAGGAATGAGCAGTTCTTC
19,TRBV6-1,TRBD2,NA,TRBJ2-7,CASSEVASGGFWASYEQYF,TGTGCCAGCAGTGAAGTGGCTAGCGGGGGGTTCTGGGCCTCCTACGAGCAGTACTTC
15,TRBV7-9,TRBD1,few,TRBJ2-1,CASSSRDRVWNEQFF,TGTGCCAGCAGCTCCCGGGACAGGGTTTGGAATGAGCAGTTCTTC
12,TRBV7-6,NA,few,TRBJ2-5,CASSLDRETQYF,TGTGCCAGCAGCTTAGACCGGGAGACCCAGTACTTC
14,TRBV30,NA,many,TRBJ2-7,CAWSDRLPPYEQYF,TGTGCCTGGAGTGACAGACTACCCCCCTACGAGCAGTACTTC
13,TRBV7-9,NA,NA,TRBJ2-3,CASSLEGADTQYF,TGTGCCAGCAGCTTGGAAGGAGCAGATACGCAGTATTTT
11,TRBV7-2,NA,few,TRBJ1-6,CASSGSSPLHF,TGTGCCAGCAGCGGGAGTTCACCCCTCCACTTT
11,TRBV6-5,NA,NA,TRBJ2-6,CATTRANVLTF,TGTGCCACAACTCGGGCCAACGTCCTGACTTTC
13,TRBV12-3/TRBV12-4,TRBD2,NA,TRBJ2-1,CASSGTTDPPQFF,TGTGCCAGCAGTGGGACTACCGATCCTCCCCAGTTCTTC
14,TRBV10-2,NA,NA,TRBJ2-1,CASSESGGGSEQFF,TGCGCCAGCAGTGAGTCCGGGGGTGGAAGTGAGCAGTTCTTC
13,TRBV2,NA,few,TRBJ2-7,CASSRRGAHEQYF,TGTGCCAGCAGCCGCAGGGGGGCCCACGAGCAGTACTTC
17,TRBV27,NA,few,TRBJ2-6,CASSFLLRSSGANVLTF,TGTGCCAGCAGTTTCTTACTTCGGAGCTCTGGGGCCAACGTCCTGACTTTC
15,TRBV6-5,TRBD2,few,TRBJ2-7,CASSLQRGLPYEQYF,TGTGCCAGCAGTTTACAGCGGGGACTCCCCTACGAGCAGTACTTC
13,TRBV4-1,NA,few,TRBJ2-7,CASSPAETYEQYF,TGCGCCAGCAGCCCCGCGGAAACCTACGAGCAGTACTTC
17,TRBV4-1,TRBD1,NA,TRBJ1-1,CASSPGTGGGLNTEAFF,TGCGCCAGCAGCCCCGGTACAGGGGGTGGCTTAAACACTGAAGCTTTCTTT
12,TRBV13,NA,few,TRBJ2-7,CASSLGRDQQYF,TGTGCCAGCAGCCTAGGACGGGACCAGCAGTACTTC
15,TRBV10-3,TRBD1,few,TRBJ2-2,CASWGTGDVTGELFF,TGTGCCTCATGGGGGACAGGGGATGTAACCGGGGAGCTGTTTTTT
13,TRBV20-1,NA,few,TRBJ2-5,CSARDFGEETQYF,TGCAGTGCTAGAGATTTCGGGGAAGAGACCCAGTACTTC
14,TRBV19,NA,NA,TRBJ2-1,CASKITGMYNEQFF,TGTGCCAGTAAAATAACCGGGATGTACAATGAGCAGTTCTTC
15,TRBV11-2,NA,NA,TRBJ2-1,CASSSVLGGDNEQFF,TGTGCCAGCAGCTCTGTTCTGGGGGGCGACAATGAGCAGTTCTTC
13,TRBV4-1,NA,few,TRBJ2-3,CASSQGRGDTQYF,TGCGCCAGCAGCCAAGGACGGGGAGATACGCAGTATTTT
14,TRBV10-3,NA,NA,TRBJ2-2,CAISEGGNTGELFF,TGTGCCATCAGTGAGGGGGGGAACACCGGGGAGCTGTTTTTT
16,TRBV6-2/TRBV6-3,TRBD2,NA,TRBJ2-7,CASSYYPSGSIYEQYF,TGTGCCAGCAGTTACTACCCTAGCGGGAGTATCTACGAGCAGTACTTC
11,TRBV6-2/TRBV6-3,NA,few,TRBJ2-7,CASRKGSEQYF,TGTGCCAGCAGAAAGGGCAGCGAGCAGTACTTC
10,TRBV28,NA,many,TRBJ2-1,CASSLNEQFF,TGTGCCAGCAGTTTAAATGAGCAGTTCTTC
15,TRBV12-3/TRBV12-4,TRBD1,NA,TRBJ2-7,CASRPRAGTGNEQYF,TGTGCCAGCAGACCAAGGGCCGGGACAGGGAACGAGCAGTACTTC
16,TRBV7-2,NA,many,TRBJ2-2,CASSEGVKVDTGELFF,TGTGCCAGCAGCGAAGGGGTTAAAGTGGACACCGGGGAGCTGTTTTTT
17,TRBV23-1,NA,NA,TRBJ1-5,CASSQSEGRVGLEPQHF,TGCGCCAGCAGTCAATCGGAGGGCAGGGTCGGCCTCGAGCCCCAGCATTTT
10,TRBV10-3,NA,few,TRBJ2-7,CAIGQDEQYF,TGTGCCATCGGACAAGACGAGCAGTACTTC
15,TRBV7-8,NA,NA,TRBJ2-2,CASGITTGYTGELFF,TGTGCCAGCGGAATCACTACAGGGTACACCGGGGAGCTGTTTTTT
12,TRBV15,TRBD1,few,TRBJ2-7,CATSRTGVEQYF,TGTGCCACCAGCAGGACAGGGGTCGAGCAGTACTTC
17,TRBV28,TRBD1,NA,TRBJ2-2,CASSLGTERLNTGELFF,TGTGCCAGCAGTTTGGGGACAGAGCGGCTGAACACCGGGGAGCTGTTTTTT
13,TRBV2,NA,NA,TRBJ1-4,CASGAATNEKLFF,TGTGCCAGCGGGGCTGCAACTAATGAAAAACTGTTTTTT
12,TRBV2,NA,many,TRBJ2-2,CARESNTGELFF,TGTGCCAGGGAGAGTAACACCGGGGAGCTGTTTTTT
16,TRBV6-2/TRBV6-3,TRBD1,few,TRBJ1-5,CASSYSRTGFNQPQHF,TGTGCCAGCAGTTACTCACGGACAGGGTTCAATCAGCCCCAGCATTTT
13,TRBV6-6,NA,NA,TRBJ2-7,CASSYSPFYEQYF,TGTGCCAGCAGTTACTCGCCATTTTACGAGCAGTACTTC
15,TRBV7-2,NA,NA,TRBJ1-6,CASSFNNQDGSPLHF,TGTGCCAGCAGCTTCAACAACCAGGACGGTTCACCCCTCCACTTT
12,TRBV2,NA,NA,TRBJ2-3,CASSENVDTQYF,TGTGCCAGCAGTGAAAACGTAGATACGCAGTATTTT
15,TRBV12-3/TRBV12-4,TRBD1,NA,TRBJ2-2,CASSATGVQSGELFF,TGTGCCAGCAGTGCGACAGGGGTCCAGTCCGGGGAGCTGTTTTTT
14,TRBV7-8,TRBD2,NA,TRBJ2-1,CASSALEGGVEQFF,TGTGCCAGCAGCGCCCTAGAGGGAGGGGTTGAGCAGTTCTTC
13,TRBV5-1,TRBD1,NA,TRBJ1-1,CSSSKGQGPEAFF,TGCTCCAGCAGCAAGGGACAGGGCCCTGAAGCTTTCTTT
17,TRBV27,TRBD2,few,TRBJ2-3,CASSLFSGGARPDTQYF,TGTGCCAGCAGTTTATTTAGCGGGGGAGCCCGGCCAGATACGCAGTATTTT